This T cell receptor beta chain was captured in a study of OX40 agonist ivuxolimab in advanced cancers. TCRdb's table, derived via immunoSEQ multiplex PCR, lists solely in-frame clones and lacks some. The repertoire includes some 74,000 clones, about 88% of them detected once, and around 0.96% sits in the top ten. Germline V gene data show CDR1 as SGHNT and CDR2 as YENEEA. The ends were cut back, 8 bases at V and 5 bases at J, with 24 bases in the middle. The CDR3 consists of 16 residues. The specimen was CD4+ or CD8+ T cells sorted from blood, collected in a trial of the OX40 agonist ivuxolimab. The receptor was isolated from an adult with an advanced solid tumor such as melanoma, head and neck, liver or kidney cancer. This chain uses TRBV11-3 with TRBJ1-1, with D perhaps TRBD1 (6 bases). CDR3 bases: TGTGCCAGCGTCAAGGGACTAGAAAAAGACAGGACTGAAGCTTTCTTT. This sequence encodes CASVKGLEKDRTEAFF.